This T cell receptor beta chain was found in a study of shared T cell receptors in the human thymus. Trimming took 6 bases from V and 5 from J; bases not matched to a gene: 6. The CDR3 is made up of 16 amino acids. The V gene's germline CDR1 is SEHNR and CDR2 FQNEAQ (reference sequence). Profiled with immunoSEQ multiplex PCR; TCRdb holds only in-frame clones, not every one. The sample has hundreds of thousands of clones, about 89% seen once. These data were also reused for a study on human thymus T cells.

The TCR originated in a boy under two years old with a congenital heart defect. The chain couples TRBV7-9 to TRBJ2-1, with 14 bases fitting TRBD2. Material: thymocytes. CDR3 DNA sequence: TGTGCCAGCAGGCCGACTAGCGGGGGGGCCCACAATGAGCAGTTCTTC. Translating gives CASRPTSGGAHNEQFF.